This TCR beta chain was sequenced in a study of memory CD4+ T cells and cytomegalovirus serostatus. About this clone itself: No antigen is known for it.

Whole-study results and caveats: The CMV-associated TCR signature appears largely within the CD4+ memory repertoire.

Germline CDR1 reads KGHSH; CDR2 reads LQKENI. The CDR3 is made up of 15 amino acids. The V end was cut by 1 base, the J end by 7 bases, with 11 bases between. The sort gate was single viable CD3+CD4+CD8-CD45RO+ cells for memory CD4+ T cells. Sequencing was performed with immunoSEQ multiplex PCR; in TCRdb, only in-frame clones are kept and a portion is missing. The sample consists of about 64,000 clones, approximately 80% of them appearing once. The receptor was derived from an adult in good health and CMV-seronegative. The sample comprised memory CD4+ T cells from blood. V usage is TRBV18 and J usage is TRBJ1-6; D possibly corresponds to TRBD1 (6 bases). The CDR3 DNA follows: TGTGCCAGCTCACCACGCCAGGGGTCCAATTCACCCCTCCACTTT. Translated: CASSPRQGSNSPLHF.